Sequencing of this T cell receptor (beta chain) was carried out in a study of OX40 agonist ivuxolimab in advanced cancers. Study-level background: Ivuxolimab, which targeted the costimulatory receptor OX40 (CD134), was an agonistic, fully human IgG2 monoclonal antibody. Intravenous ivuxolimab was administered to patients every 2 weeks at six dose levels: 0.01, 0.1, 0.3, 1.5, 3 and 10 mg/kg. The point of sequencing TCRbeta in the periphery was to test whether ivuxolimab changed TCR sequence diversity and drove clonal T-cell expansion. Patients were allowed to have had prior anti-PD-1, anti-PD-L1 or anti-CTLA-4 therapy, and around two fifths of the dose-escalation patients had been treated with checkpoint inhibitors. Three dose-escalation patients achieved partial responses, one with hepatocellular carcinoma and two with cutaneous melanoma. The paper covers the monotherapy dose-escalation part of the phase I ivuxolimab trial, which included N ≈ 54 patients. Of the approximately 50 dose-escalation patients, hepatocellular carcinoma was present in around 20, melanoma in some 15, renal cell carcinoma in 9 and head and neck cancer in 9. In the dose-escalation cohort, more than 75% of patients were male, and the mean age was approximately 60 years, with a range of roughly 23 to 85. General conclusions and limits of the study: In the 0.1-3.0 mg/kg groups, partial responders were among the patients with the lowest normalized peripheral clonal expansion, particularly in CD8+ T cells. Low levels of normalized T-cell clonal expansion were also shown by some nonresponding patients. The antigen specificity of the clonally expanded peripheral T cells was not determined. Clonal expansion of both CD4+ and CD8+ blood T cells was observed from baseline to week 6 at doses 0.1 to 3.0 mg/kg. After ivuxolimab, expanded clones were on average more numerous among CD8+ T cells than among CD4+ T cells.

Genomic DNA was extracted from sorted cells for sequencing of the TCRbeta CDR3 region. TCRbeta CDR3 regions were sequenced using the immunoSEQ Assay. The table comes from immuneACCESS by way of TCRdb, which keeps in-frame sequences with V and J called. Part of the clones is missing from these tables; in studies checked, under half for an unresolved V gene and the rest for unknown reasons. This sample has about 32,000 clones in its table, and 75% to 85% of those were observed once. The top ten clonotypes cover roughly 22% of the sample. Patients with autoimmune disease history or receiving systemic immunosuppression were excluded from the trial. In every dose cohort, peripheral blood was drawn for TCR sequencing at baseline, cycle 4 day 1, and cycle 7 day 1. Samples came from an open-label, multicenter, first-in-human phase I dose-escalation trial of ivuxolimab. Adults with locally advanced or metastatic melanoma, renal cell, hepatocellular, or head and neck squamous cell carcinoma were enrolled in the trial. Before TCR sequencing, CD4+ T cells and CD8+ T cells from peripheral blood were sorted into separate populations.

With respect to this clone: Its binding antigen is unknown. Per-base quality was not reported, and no clone a single base away is much larger than it.

The sequenced sample was CD4+ or CD8+ T cells sorted from blood, obtained in a trial of the OX40 agonist ivuxolimab. The clonotype originates from an adult with an advanced solid tumor such as melanoma, head and neck, liver or kidney cancer.

CDR3 sequence: CASSEGQRSADTQYF. The nucleotide sequence reads as follows: TGTGCCAGCAGCGAGGGACAGCGCTCGGCAGATACGCAGTATTTT. The chain joins TRBV5-3 to TRBJ2-3, with 7 bases matching TRBD1. TRBV5-3 is recorded as an ORF, its role being uncertain. The V end gives up 8 bases and the J end 4 bases, leaving 13 bases in the junction not matched to a gene. From the cysteine through the phenylalanine, the CDR3 covers 15 amino acids. The only DNA kept is the CDR3, 45 bases in frame from the first base.